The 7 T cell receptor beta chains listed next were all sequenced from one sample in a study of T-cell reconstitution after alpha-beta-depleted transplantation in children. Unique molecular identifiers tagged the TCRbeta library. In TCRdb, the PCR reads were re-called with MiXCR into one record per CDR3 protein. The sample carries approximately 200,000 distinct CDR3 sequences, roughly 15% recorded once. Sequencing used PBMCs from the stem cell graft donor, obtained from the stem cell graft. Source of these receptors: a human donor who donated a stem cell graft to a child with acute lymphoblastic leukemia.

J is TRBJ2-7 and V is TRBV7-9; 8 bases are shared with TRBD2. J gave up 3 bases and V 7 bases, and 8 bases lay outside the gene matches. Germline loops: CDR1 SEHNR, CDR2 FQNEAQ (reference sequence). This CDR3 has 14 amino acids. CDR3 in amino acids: CASTPGGISYEQYF. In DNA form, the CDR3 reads TGTGCCAGCACTCCGGGGGGGATAAGCTACGAGCAGTACTTC. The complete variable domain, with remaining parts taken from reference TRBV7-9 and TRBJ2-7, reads DTGVSQNPRHKITKRGQNVTFRCDPISEHNRLYWYRQTLGQGPEFLTYFQNEAQLEKSRLLSDRFSAERPKGSFSTLEIQRTEQGDSAMYLCASTPGGISYEQYFGPGTRLTVT.

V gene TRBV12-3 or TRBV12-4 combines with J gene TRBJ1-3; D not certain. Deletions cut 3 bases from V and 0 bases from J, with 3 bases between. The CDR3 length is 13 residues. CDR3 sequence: CASSFGSGNTIYF. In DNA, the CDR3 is TGTGCCAGCAGTTTCGGCTCTGGAAACACCATATATTTT.

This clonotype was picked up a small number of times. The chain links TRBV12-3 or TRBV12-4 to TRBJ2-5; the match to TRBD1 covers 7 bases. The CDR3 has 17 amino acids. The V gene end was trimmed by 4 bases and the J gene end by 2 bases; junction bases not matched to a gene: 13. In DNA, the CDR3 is TGTGCCAGCAGTTCACTGGCCTTATGGGACAGACAAGAGACCCAGTACTTC. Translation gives CASSSLALWDRQETQYF.

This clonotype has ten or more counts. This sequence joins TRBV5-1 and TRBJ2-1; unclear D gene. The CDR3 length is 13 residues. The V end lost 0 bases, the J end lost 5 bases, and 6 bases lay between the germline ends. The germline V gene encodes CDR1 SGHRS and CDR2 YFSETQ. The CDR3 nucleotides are TGCGCCAGCAGCTTGGACAGTAACAATGAGCAGTTCTTC. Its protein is CASSLDSNNEQFF.

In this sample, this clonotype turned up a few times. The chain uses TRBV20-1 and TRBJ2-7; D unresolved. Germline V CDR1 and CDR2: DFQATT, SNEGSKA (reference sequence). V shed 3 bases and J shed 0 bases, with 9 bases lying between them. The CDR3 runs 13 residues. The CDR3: CSASRRNSYEQYF. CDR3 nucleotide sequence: TGCAGTGCTAGTCGGCGGAACTCCTACGAGCAGTACTTC.

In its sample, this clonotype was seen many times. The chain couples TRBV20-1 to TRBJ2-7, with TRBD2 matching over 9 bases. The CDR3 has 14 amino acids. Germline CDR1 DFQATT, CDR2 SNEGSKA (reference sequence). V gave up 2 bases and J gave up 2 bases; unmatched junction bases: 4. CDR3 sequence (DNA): TGCAGTGCTAGAAGACTAGCGGTCACCTACGAGCAGTACTTC. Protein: CSARRLAVTYEQYF.

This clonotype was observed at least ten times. The CDR3 DNA is TGCAGCGTCGACCTTGGGTTTGGCCGTTACAATGAGCAGTTCTTC. Its protein product is CSVDLGFGRYNEQFF. This chain joins TRBV29-1 and TRBJ2-1; the D is unclear. CDR1 is SQVTM and CDR2 is ANQGSEA in the germline V gene. This CDR3 region has 15 residues. Between the trimmed V and J ends, which lost 6 bases and 4 bases, there was a span of 19 bases.